The subject of this entry is one T cell receptor (beta chain). The data are from a study of blood T cell repertoires in COVID-19. In the original workflow: Quantification of nucleated cells was approximated via reference gene primer amplification. The protocol was immunoSEQ multiplex PCR, while the TCRdb copy is restricted to in-frame clones and leaves out a portion. V, J and clone size were drawn from that table, and D and trimming were deduced from the DNA. The sample records roughly 380,000 clones, approximately 91% being singletons. This TCR was sampled from a woman aged 40-49 years with COVID-19, enrolled during active disease. The sample was peripheral blood.

The CDR3 loop is CASSSLAGGRGELFF. DNA of the CDR3: TGTGCCAGCAGTTCCCTAGCGGGAGGGCGCGGGGAGCTGTTTTTT. The gene calls are TRBV28 and TRBJ2-2; 12 bases line up with TRBD2. Germline V gives CDR1 MDHEN, CDR2 SYDVKM. Germline trimming cut 4 bases from V and 7 bases from J; bases unmatched to any gene: 4. The CDR3 totals 15 residues. The variable domain in full, completed from reference TRBV28 and TRBJ2-2, reads DVKVTQSSRYLVKRTGEKVFLECVQDMDHENMFWYRQDPGLGLRLIYFSYDVKMKEKGDIPEGYSVSREKKERFSLILESASTNQTSMYLCASSSLAGGRGELFFGEGSRLTVL.